These 17 T cell receptor beta chains share one sample of origin, sequenced in a study of neurological immune-mediated disorders. Each CDR3 protein gets one entry after TCRdb re-called the 5' RACE reads with MiXCR. The sample consists of about 48,000 distinct CDR3 sequences, roughly 25% of them appearing once. The sequenced sample consisted of PBMCs. These receptors originate from a woman in her seventies in good health.

At least ten counts were recorded for this clonotype. This chain uses TRBV11-1 with TRBJ2-7; no firm D call. Germline CDR1 SGHAT, CDR2 FQDESV (reference sequence). The CDR3 has 12 residues. The ends were cut back, 5 bases at V and 3 bases at J, with 8 bases in the middle. The CDR3 nucleotides read TGTGCCAGCAGCGCTCGGATCTACGAGCAGTACTTC. Its protein is CASSARIYEQYF. Filled out from reference TRBV11-1 and TRBJ2-7, the complete variable domain reads EAEVAQSPRYKITEKSQAVAFWCDPISGHATLYWYRQILGQGPELLVQFQDESVVDDSQLPKDRFSAERLKGVDSTLKIQPAELGDSAMYLCASSARIYEQYFGPGTRLTVT.

This chain uses TRBV21-1 with TRBJ2-3; the table's D call, TRBD2, was not checked against the DNA. TRBV21-1 corresponds to a pseudogene. This CDR3 comprises 19 residues. CDR3: CASSTPGTSGGVPRDTQYF. The CDR3 region has the DNA TGTGCCAGCAGCACCCCCGGGACTAGCGGGGGGGTCCCAAGAGATACGCAGTATTTT.

In this sample, this clonotype turned up many times. This sequence joins TRBV7-6 and TRBJ2-5; D is ambiguous. In germline, CDR1 is SGHVS, CDR2 FNYEAQ. Trimming pared 5 bases from V and 6 bases from J, leaving 7 bases between. There are 11 residues in the CDR3. CDR3 loop: CASSPGQTQYF. The CDR3 DNA reads as TGTGCCAGCAGCCCAGGACAGACCCAGTACTTC.

This clonotype occurred many times. The V gene is TRBV2, the J gene TRBJ2-1; D is unresolved. CDR3 length: 16 residues. Germline V gene sequence: CDR1 SNHLY, CDR2 FYNNEI. Trimming shortened V by 1 base and J by 8 bases, and 18 bases separated the two germline ends. The chain's CDR3 is CASSEGATPRVYEQFF. As DNA, the CDR3 is TGTGCCAGCAGTGAAGGGGCCACCCCACGGGTCTATGAGCAGTTCTTC.

This clonotype was observed a single time. V and J are TRBV19 and TRBJ2-5; 7 positions agree with TRBD1. V dropped 5 bases and J dropped 7; count of bases not matched to a gene: 13. Germline CDR1 is LNHDA and CDR2 is SQIVND (reference sequence). The CDR3 length is 15 residues. CDR3 sequence reads: CASSPDHTPGGTQYF. The CDR3 DNA follows: TGTGCCAGTAGTCCCGACCACACTCCAGGGGGGACCCAGTACTTC.

This clonotype was counted at least ten times. The V and J genes are TRBV10-3 and TRBJ2-2; D is possibly TRBD2 (6 bases). In germline, CDR1 is ENHRY, CDR2 SYGVKD. V lost 4 bases and J 1 base, leaving 10 bases between the germline ends. The CDR3 covers 15 residues. As DNA, the CDR3 is TGTGCCATCAGTGCATATAGCGGGAACACCGGGGAGCTGTTTTTT. This translates into CAISAYSGNTGELFF.

This clonotype was observed at least ten times. The CDR3 sequence is CASSLTGGGTPQHF. CDR3 nucleotides: TGCGCCAGCAGCTTAACAGGGGGGGGTACGCCCCAGCATTTT. The V gene is TRBV5-1, the J gene TRBJ1-5; 8 bases match TRBD1. V lost 2 bases to trimming and J lost 9 bases; unmatched junction nucleotides: 7. The germline gives CDR1 SGHRS, CDR2 YFSETQ. The CDR3 spans 14 residues.

This clonotype was recorded many times. The V gene is TRBV4-2, the J gene TRBJ2-3, with unresolved D. Germline CDR1 LGHNA, CDR2 YNFKEQ. V gave up 0 bases and J gave up 2 bases, with 21 bases separating them. This CDR3 region has 19 residues. The CDR3 coding sequence is TGTGCCAGCAGCCAAGATAACGTGGCCCTCACTCTACCCACAGATACGCAGTATTTT. Translated: CASSQDNVALTLPTDTQYF.

This clonotype has more than one count but fewer than ten. The chain links TRBV5-6 to TRBJ2-3, with a possible D match to TRBD2 (5 bases). Deletions cut 1 base from V and 4 bases from J, with 10 bases between. CDR3 length: 14 amino acids. CDR1 and CDR2 from the germline V gene are SGHDT and YYEEEE. The CDR3 here is CASSLSFGADTQYF. The CDR3 nucleotides read TGTGCCAGCAGCTTGTCTTTCGGGGCAGATACGCAGTATTTT.

This clonotype showed up many times. This rearrangement joins TRBV4-3 to TRBJ2-5; 8 positions agree with TRBD1. The trim removed 0 bases at V and 4 bases at J, leaving 10 bases unmatched. Per the germline V gene, CDR1 is LGHNA and CDR2 is YSLEER. CDR3 length: 17 amino acids. The CDR3 region is CASSQEASHTGGETQYF. CDR3 bases: TGCGCCAGCAGCCAAGAGGCCAGCCACACAGGGGGAGAGACCCAGTACTTC.

This clonotype appeared many times. CDR3 sequence: CSATGKNTGELFF. CDR3 DNA: TGCAGTGCTACGGGGAAAAACACCGGGGAGCTGTTTTTT. This rearrangement joins TRBV20-1 to TRBJ2-2, with D possibly being TRBD2 (5 bases). Looked up from germline, CDR1 is DFQATT and CDR2 is SNEGSKA (reference sequence). The CDR3 loop spans 13 amino acids. Deletions cut 4 bases from V and 2 bases from J, with 8 bases between.

This clonotype was found a few times. This chain joins TRBV18 and TRBJ2-7, with 7 bases matching TRBD2. CDR1 and CDR2 from the germline V gene are KGHSH and LQKENI. Trimming at V came to 2 bases and at J to 7 bases, leaving 8 bases not matched to a gene. This CDR3 spans 14 amino acids. The CDR3 here is CASSPTPTGGEQYF. Written as DNA, the CDR3 is TGTGCCAGCTCACCAACTCCAACGGGGGGTGAGCAGTACTTC.

This sequence joins TRBV28 and TRBJ1-2; 7 bases are shared with TRBD1. This CDR3 is 15 amino acids long. Germline CDR1 and CDR2: MDHEN and SYDVKM. V gave up 6 bases and J gave up 4 bases; unmatched junction bases: 11. CDR3 bases: TGTGCCAGCAGGGCTACTACAGGGGTCGGCTATGGCTACACCTTC. It yields the protein CASRATTGVGYGYTF.

This clonotype was observed many times. This chain links TRBV4-1 with TRBJ1-1; 7 bases match TRBD1. Trimming took 1 base from V and 0 from J; bases not matched to a gene: 11. This CDR3 is 18 amino acids long. Per the germline V gene, CDR1 is MGHRA and CDR2 is YSYEKL. The CDR3 region has the DNA TGCGCCAGCAGCCAAGCCCCCGGGACAGTTTTCATGAACACTGAAGCTTTCTTT. This codes for CASSQAPGTVFMNTEAFF.

As for this clonotype: One end of the junction is discordant with germline, which a read error may explain. V and J are TRBV29-1 and TRBJ2-2, with TRBD2 identical over 7 bases. CDR1 is SQVTM and CDR2 is ANQGSEA in the germline V gene. The CDR3 has 15 residues. This CDR3 reads CSVEGSGSNAGELFF. Here the CDR3 DNA reads TGTAGCGTTGAGGGTAGCGGGTCGAACGCCGGGGAGCTGTTTTTT.

At least ten counts were recorded for this clonotype. The V and J genes are TRBV11-2 and TRBJ1-2, with 7 bases lining up with TRBD1. From germline, CDR1 is SGHAT and CDR2 FQNNGV. The CDR3 length is 15 residues. V was clipped by 4 bases and J by 2 bases; unmatched bases: 7. The DNA of the CDR3 is TGTGCCAGCAGCTCCCTTAGGGGGCGAAACTATGGCTACACCTTC. Its translation: CASSSLRGRNYGYTF. The full variable domain, with the rest looked up from reference TRBV11-2 and TRBJ1-2, is EAGVAQSPRYKIIEKRQSVAFWCNPISGHATLYWYQQILGQGPKLLIQFQNNGVVDDSQLPKDRFSAERLKGVDSTLKIQPAKLEDSAVYLCASSSLRGRNYGYTFGSGTRLTVV.

This clonotype was detected many times. The chain couples TRBV3-1 to TRBJ2-3; 8 nucleotides align to TRBD2. The J segment lost 0 bases and the V segment lost 6 bases, leaving 5 bases of the junction unmatched. This CDR3 comprises 15 residues. CDR1 is LGHDT and CDR2 is YNNKEL in the germline V gene (reference sequence). In nucleotides, the CDR3 is TGTGCCAGCAGACCAGCGGGAGCCAGCACAGATACGCAGTATTTT. Its protein product is CASRPAGASTDTQYF.